This TCR beta chain was observed in a study of T cell responses to AZD1222 COVID-19 vaccine. Regarding the study as a whole: White British donors predominated, females outnumbered males, and clonal diversity was possibly underestimated. Spike-wide coverage was observed for vaccine-associated CD4 TCRs, with dominant responses at 160-218 and 743-854. Seropositivity was recorded at baseline in only a handful of AZD1222 recipients.

Sequenced by immunoSEQ multiplex PCR; TCRdb stores in-frame clones only, minus some. Of roughly 150,000 clones detected, roughly 91% appear once; the ten largest clones hold 6.5% to 8%. Germline CDR1 MNHNY, CDR2 SVGAGI (reference sequence). This CDR3 has 16 residues. The ends lost 7 bases at V and 0 bases at J; junction bases unmatched: 11. For this clone: Its antigen is not identified.

This TCR derives from an adult who received the AZD1222 COVID-19 vaccine. The rearrangement joins TRBV6-6 to TRBJ1-2; 7 positions match TRBD1. The starting material was peripheral blood, obtained 28 days after the second AZD1222 dose. The CDR3, as DNA: TGTGCCAGCACTCATTGGGACAGACAAGCTAACTATGGCTACACCTTC. Its protein product is CASTHWDRQANYGYTF.